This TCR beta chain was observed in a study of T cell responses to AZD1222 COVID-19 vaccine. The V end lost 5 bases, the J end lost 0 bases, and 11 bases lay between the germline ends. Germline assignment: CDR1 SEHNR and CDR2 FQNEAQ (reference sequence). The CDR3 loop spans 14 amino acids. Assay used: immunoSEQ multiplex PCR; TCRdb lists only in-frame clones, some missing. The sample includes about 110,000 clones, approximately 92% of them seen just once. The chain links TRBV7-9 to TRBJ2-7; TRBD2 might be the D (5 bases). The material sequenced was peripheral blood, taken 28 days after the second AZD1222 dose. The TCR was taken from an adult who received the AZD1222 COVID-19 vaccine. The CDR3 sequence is CASSGSRVSYEQYF. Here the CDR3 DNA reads TGTGCCAGCAGCGGGAGTAGGGTCTCCTACGAGCAGTACTTC.